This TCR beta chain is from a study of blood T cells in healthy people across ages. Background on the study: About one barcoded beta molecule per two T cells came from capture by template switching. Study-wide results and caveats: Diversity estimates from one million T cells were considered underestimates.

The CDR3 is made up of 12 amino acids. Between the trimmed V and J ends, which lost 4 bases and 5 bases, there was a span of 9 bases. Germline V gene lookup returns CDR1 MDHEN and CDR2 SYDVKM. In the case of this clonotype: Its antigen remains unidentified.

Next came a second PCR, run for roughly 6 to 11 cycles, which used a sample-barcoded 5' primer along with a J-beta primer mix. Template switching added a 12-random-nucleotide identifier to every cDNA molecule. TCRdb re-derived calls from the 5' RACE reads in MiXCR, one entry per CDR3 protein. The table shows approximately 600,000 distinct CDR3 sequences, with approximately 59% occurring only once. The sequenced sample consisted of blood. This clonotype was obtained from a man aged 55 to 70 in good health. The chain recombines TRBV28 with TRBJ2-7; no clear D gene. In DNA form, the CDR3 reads TGTGCCAGCAGTTCAGAAACACACGAGCAGTACTTC. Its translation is CASSSETHEQYF.